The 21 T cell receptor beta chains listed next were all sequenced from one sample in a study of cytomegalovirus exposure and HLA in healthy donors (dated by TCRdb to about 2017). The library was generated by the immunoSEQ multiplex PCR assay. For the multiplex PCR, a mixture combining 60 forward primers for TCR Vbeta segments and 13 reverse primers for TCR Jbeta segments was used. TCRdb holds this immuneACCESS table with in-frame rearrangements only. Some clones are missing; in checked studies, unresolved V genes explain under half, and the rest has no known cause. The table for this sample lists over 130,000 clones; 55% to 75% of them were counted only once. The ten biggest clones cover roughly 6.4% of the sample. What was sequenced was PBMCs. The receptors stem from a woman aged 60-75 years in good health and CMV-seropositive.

CDR3 residues: CASRTSGSQGSYNEQFF. The CDR3 bases are TGTGCCAGCCGGACTAGCGGGAGTCAGGGCTCCTACAATGAGCAGTTCTTC. The V gene is TRBV19, the J gene TRBJ2-1; 13 bases line up with TRBD2. V shed 9 bases, J shed 0 bases, and the junction held 8 bases outside the gene matches. CDR3 size: 17 residues. CDR1 is LNHDA and CDR2 is SQIVND in the germline V gene (reference sequence). Full variable domain (rest looked up from reference TRBV19 and TRBJ2-1): DGGITQSPKYLFRKEGQNVTLSCEQNLNHDAMYWYRQDPGQGLRLIYYSQIVNDFQKGDIAEGYSVSREKKESFPLTVTSAQKNPTAFYLCASRTSGSQGSYNEQFFGPGTRLTVL.

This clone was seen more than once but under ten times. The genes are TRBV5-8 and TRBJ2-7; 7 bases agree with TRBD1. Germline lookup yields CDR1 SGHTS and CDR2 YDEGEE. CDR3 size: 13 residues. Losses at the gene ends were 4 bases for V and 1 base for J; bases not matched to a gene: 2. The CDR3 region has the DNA TGTGCCAGCAGCCCGGGACAGTCCTACGAGCAGTACTTC. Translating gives CASSPGQSYEQYF.

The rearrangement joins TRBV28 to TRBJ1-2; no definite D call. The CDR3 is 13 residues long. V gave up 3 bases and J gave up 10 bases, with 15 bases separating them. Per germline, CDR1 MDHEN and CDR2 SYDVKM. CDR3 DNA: TGTGCCAGCAGTTTTGGCACAATTTCAATCTACACCTTC. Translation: CASSFGTISIYTF.

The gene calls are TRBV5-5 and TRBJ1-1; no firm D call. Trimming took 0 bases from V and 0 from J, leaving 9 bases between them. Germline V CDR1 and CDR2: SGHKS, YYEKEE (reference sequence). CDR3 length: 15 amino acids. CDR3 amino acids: CASSLARSVNTEAFF. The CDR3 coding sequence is TGTGCCAGCAGCTTGGCCAGGTCCGTGAACACTGAAGCTTTCTTT.

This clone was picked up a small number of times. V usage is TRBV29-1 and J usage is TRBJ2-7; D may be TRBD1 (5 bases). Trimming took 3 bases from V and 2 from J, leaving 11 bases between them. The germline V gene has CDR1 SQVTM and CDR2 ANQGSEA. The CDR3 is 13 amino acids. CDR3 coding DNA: TGCAGCGTTGAGGGGCAGGGCCCCTACGAGCAGTACTTC. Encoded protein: CSVEGQGPYEQYF.

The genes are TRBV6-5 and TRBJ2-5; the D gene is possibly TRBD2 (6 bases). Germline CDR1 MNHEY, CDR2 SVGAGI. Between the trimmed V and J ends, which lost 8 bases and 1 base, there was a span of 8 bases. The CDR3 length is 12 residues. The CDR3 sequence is CASGTFQETQYF. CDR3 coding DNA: TGTGCCAGCGGGACTTTCCAAGAGACCCAGTACTTC.

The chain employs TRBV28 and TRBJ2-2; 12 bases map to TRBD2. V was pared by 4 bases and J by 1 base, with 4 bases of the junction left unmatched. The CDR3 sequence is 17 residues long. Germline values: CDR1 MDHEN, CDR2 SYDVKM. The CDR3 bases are TGTGCCAGCAGTTCACGGACTAGCGGGATGAACACCGGGGAGCTGTTTTTT. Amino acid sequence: CASSSRTSGMNTGELFF. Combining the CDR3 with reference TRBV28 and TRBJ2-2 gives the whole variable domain DVKVTQSSRYLVKRTGEKVFLECVQDMDHENMFWYRQDPGLGLRLIYFSYDVKMKEKGDIPEGYSVSREKKERFSLILESASTNQTSMYLCASSSRTSGMNTGELFFGEGSRLTVL.

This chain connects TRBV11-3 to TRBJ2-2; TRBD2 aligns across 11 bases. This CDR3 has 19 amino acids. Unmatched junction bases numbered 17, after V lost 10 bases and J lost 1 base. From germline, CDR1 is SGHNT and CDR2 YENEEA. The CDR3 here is CANRRGGTSGEGNTGELFF. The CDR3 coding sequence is TGTGCCAACCGTAGGGGCGGGACTAGCGGAGAGGGGAACACCGGGGAGCTGTTTTTT.

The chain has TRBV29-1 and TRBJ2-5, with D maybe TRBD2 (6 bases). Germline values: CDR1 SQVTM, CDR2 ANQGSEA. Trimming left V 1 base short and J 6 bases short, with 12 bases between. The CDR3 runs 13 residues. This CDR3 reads CSVEAEGIQTQYF. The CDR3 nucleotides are TGCAGCGTTGAAGCGGAGGGTATACAGACCCAGTACTTC.

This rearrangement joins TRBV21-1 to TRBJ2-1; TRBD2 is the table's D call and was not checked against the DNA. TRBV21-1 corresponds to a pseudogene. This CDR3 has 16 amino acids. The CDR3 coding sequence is TGTGCCAGCAGCACCCGGACTAGCGGAACCTACAATGAGCAGTTCTTC. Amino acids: CASSTRTSGTYNEQFF.

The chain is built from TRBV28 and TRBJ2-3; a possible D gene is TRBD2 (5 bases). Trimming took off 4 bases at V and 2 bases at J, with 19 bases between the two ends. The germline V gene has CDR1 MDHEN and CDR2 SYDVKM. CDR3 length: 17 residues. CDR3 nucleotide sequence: TGTGCCAGCAGTTCCTCCGGGTACAGCGGATTCACAGATACGCAGTATTTT. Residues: CASSSSGYSGFTDTQYF.

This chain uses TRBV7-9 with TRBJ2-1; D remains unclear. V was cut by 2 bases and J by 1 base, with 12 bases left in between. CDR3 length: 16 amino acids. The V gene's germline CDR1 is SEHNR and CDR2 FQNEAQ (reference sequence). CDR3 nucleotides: TGTGCCAGCAGCTTAAGTGGGCAGCTTTCCTACAATGAGCAGTTCTTC. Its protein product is CASSLSGQLSYNEQFF.

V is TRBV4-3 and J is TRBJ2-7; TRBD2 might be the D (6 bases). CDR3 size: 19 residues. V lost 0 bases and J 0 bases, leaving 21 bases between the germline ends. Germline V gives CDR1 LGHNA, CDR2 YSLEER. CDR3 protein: CASSQDLSFGDGGSYEQYF. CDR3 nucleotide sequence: TGCGCCAGCAGCCAAGATTTAAGTTTTGGGGACGGGGGCTCCTACGAGCAGTACTTC.

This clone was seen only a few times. For the CDR3, the DNA is TGTGCCAGCAGCCGGGGGGCAGGGAGAGTTCAGCCCCAGCATTTT. Residues: CASSRGAGRVQPQHF. The V and J genes are TRBV7-9 and TRBJ1-5, with a tentative D call TRBD1 (6 bases). The V end lost 5 bases, the J end lost 6 bases, and 17 bases lay between the germline ends. The germline V gene has CDR1 SEHNR and CDR2 FQNEAQ (reference sequence). The CDR3 is 15 amino acids.

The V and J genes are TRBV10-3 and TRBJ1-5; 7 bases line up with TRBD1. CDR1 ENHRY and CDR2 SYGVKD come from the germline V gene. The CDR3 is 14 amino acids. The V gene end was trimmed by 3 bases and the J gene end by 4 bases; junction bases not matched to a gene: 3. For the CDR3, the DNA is TGTGCCATCAGTGAACAGGGGCCTAATCAGCCCCAGCATTTT. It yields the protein CAISEQGPNQPQHF.

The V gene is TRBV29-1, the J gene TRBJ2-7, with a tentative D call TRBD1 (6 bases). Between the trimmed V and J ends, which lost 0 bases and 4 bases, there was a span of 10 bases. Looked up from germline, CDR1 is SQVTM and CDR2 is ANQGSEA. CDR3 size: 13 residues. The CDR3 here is CSVEDQGGYEQYF. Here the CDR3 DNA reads TGCAGCGTTGAAGATCAAGGGGGTTACGAGCAGTACTTC.

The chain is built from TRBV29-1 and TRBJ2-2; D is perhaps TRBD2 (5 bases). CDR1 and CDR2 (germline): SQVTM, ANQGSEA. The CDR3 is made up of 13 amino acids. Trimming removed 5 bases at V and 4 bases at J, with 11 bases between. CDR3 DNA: TGCAGCGTTAGGCTAGCAGCCACCGGGGAGCTGTTTTTT. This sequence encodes CSVRLAATGELFF.

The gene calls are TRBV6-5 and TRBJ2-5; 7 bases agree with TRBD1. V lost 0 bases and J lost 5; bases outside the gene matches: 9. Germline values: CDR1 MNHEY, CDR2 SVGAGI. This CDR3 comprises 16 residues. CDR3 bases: TGTGCCAGCAGTTACTCAACGACAGGGTTGGTCGAGACCCAGTACTTC. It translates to CASSYSTTGLVETQYF.

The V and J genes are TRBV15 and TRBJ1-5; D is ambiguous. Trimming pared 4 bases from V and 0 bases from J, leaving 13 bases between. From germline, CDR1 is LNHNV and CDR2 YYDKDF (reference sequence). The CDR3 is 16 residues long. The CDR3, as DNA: TGTGCCACCAGCATCTGGGGAGGAGATAGCAATCAGCCCCAGCATTTT. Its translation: CATSIWGGDSNQPQHF.

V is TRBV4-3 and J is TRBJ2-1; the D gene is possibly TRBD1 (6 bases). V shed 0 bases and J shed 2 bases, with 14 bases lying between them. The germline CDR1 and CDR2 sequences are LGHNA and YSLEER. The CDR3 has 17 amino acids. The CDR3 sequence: CASSQEYRAGAYNEQFF. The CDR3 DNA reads TGCGCCAGCAGCCAAGAATACAGGGCAGGGGCCTACAATGAGCAGTTCTTC.

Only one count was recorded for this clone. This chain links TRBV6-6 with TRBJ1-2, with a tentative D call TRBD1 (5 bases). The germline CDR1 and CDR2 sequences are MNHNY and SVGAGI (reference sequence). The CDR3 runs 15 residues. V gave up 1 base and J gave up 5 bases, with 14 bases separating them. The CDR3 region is CASSYFRATSYGYTF. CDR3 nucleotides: TGTGCCAGCAGTTACTTCAGGGCCACATCTTATGGCTACACCTTC.